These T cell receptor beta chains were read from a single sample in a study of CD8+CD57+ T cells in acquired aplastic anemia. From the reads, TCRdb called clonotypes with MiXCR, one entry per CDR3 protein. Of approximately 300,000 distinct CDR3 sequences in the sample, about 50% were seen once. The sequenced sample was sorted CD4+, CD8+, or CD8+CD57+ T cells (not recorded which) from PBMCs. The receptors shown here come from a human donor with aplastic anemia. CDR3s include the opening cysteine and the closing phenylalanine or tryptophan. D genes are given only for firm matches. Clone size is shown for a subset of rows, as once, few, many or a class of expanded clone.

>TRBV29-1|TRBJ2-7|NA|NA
CSVGGQKLSYEQYF
TGCAGCGTGGGAGGACAGAAGCTCTCCTACGAGCAGTACTTC
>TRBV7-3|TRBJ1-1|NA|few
CASSLTRAEAFF
TGTGCCAGCAGCTTAACGAGGGCTGAAGCTTTCTTT
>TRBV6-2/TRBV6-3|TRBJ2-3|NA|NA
CASNLLDTDTQYF
TGTGCCAGCAATCTACTCGATACAGATACGCAGTATTTT
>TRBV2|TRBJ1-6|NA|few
CASSYTLNSPLHF
TGTGCCAGCAGCTATACGTTAAATTCACCCCTCCACTTT
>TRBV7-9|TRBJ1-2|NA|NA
CASSTLDWGQGGYTF
TGTGCCAGCAGCACACTGGATTGGGGACAAGGGGGCTACACCTTC
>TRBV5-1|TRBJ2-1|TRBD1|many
CASSFGTGYNEQFF
TGCGCCAGCAGCTTCGGGACAGGCTACAATGAGCAGTTCTTC
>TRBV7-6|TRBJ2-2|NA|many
CASSLYSGAPGELFF
TGTGCCAGCAGCTTATATTCGGGGGCTCCCGGGGAGCTGTTTTTT
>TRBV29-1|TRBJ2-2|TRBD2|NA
CSVEVSGSNTGELFF
TGCAGCGTTGAAGTTAGCGGGTCGAACACCGGGGAGCTGTTTTTT
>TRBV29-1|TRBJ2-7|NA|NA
CSVALRGLPPYEQYF
TGCAGCGTTGCACTCAGGGGTCTTCCTCCCTACGAGCAGTACTTC
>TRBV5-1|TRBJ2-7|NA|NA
CASSLDAATGWYF
TGCGCCAGCAGCTTGGATGCGGCCACCGGGTGGTACTTC
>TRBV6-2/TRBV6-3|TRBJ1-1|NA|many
CASSSRGSRPEAFF
TGTGCCAGCAGTAGTCGGGGCTCAAGACCGGAAGCTTTCTTT
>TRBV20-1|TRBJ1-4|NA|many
CSAKHTLEKLFF
TGCAGTGCTAAACACACCCTTGAAAAACTGTTTTTT
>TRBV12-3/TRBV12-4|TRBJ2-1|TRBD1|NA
CASRPGQGNNEQFF
TGTGCCAGCAGACCAGGACAGGGGAACAATGAGCAGTTCTTC
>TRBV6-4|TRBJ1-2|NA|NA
CASSRTQGYDGYTF
TGTGCCAGCAGTCGTACCCAGGGATATGATGGCTACACCTTC
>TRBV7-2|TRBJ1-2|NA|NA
CASLAGEERVARGGYTF
TGTGCCAGTCTAGCGGGAGAAGAGAGGGTTGCCCGGGGCGGCTACACCTTC
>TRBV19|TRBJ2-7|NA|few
CASLLGHLPRNEQYF
TGTGCCAGTCTTTTGGGACACCTCCCTCGGAACGAGCAGTACTTC
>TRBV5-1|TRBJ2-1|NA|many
CASSLSDRSNEQFF
TGCGCCAGCAGCTTGTCGGACAGATCTAATGAGCAGTTCTTC
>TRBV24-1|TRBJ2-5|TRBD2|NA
CATSDLPGLKETQYF
TGTGCCACCAGTGACCTACCGGGACTAAAAGAGACCCAGTACTTC
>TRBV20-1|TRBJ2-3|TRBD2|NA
CSAPRTSGGVTDTQYF
TGCAGTGCCCCGCGGACTAGCGGGGGGGTCACAGATACGCAGTATTTT
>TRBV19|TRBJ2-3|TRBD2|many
CATHKSGLAISTDTQYF
TGTGCCACCCACAAATCCGGACTAGCGATTAGCACAGATACGCAGTATTTT
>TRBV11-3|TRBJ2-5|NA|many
CASSLTRGHGTQYF
TGTGCCAGCAGCTTAACTCGAGGACACGGGACCCAGTACTTC
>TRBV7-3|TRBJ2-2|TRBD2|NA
CASSLASGGLFF
TGTGCCAGCAGCTTGGCTAGCGGGGGGCTGTTTTTT
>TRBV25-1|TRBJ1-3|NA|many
CASSEYRAGNTIYF
TGTGCCAGCAGTGAATACCGCGCTGGAAACACCATATATTTT
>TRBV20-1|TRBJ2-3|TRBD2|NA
CSASPREGGTDTQCF
TGCAGTGCTAGTCCCAGGGAGGGTGGCACAGATACGCAGTGTTTT
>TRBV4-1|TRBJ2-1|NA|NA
CASSQDRVFGQFF
TGCGCCAGCAGCCAAGATCGTGTCTTCGGGCAGTTCTTC
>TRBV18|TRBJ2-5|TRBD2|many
CASSPLTQRGGLETQYF
TGTGCCAGCTCACCACTGACCCAGCGGGGGGGCCTGGAGACCCAGTACTTC
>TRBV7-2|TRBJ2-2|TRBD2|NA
CASSAGGANTGELFF
TGTGCCAGCAGCGCCGGGGGGGCGAACACCGGGGAGCTGTTTTTT
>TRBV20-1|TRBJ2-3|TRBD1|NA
CSAGTGTFTDTQYF
TGCAGTGCTGGGACAGGGACCTTCACGGATACGCAGTATTTC
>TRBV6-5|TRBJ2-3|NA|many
CASSYFNRFSTDTQYF
TGTGCCAGCAGTTACTTCAACAGGTTTAGCACAGATACGCAGTATTTT
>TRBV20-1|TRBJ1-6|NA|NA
CSARGKGKDNSPLHF
TGCAGTGCTAGAGGCAAGGGGAAGGATAATTCACCCCTCCACTTT
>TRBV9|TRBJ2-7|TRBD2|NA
CASSSGLGRDGYEQYF
TGTGCCAGCAGCTCGGGCCTTGGGAGGGACGGCTACGAGCAGTACTTC
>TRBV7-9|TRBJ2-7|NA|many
CASSPNGTVSYEQYF
TGTGCCAGCAGCCCCAACGGGACGGTCTCCTACGAGCAGTACTTC
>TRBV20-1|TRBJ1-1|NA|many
CSASEGGGTEAFF
TGCAGTGCTAGCGAGGGGGGCGGCACTGAAGCTTTCTTT
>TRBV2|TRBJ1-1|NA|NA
CASSEGSNTEAFF
TGTGCCAGCAGTGAAGGGTCGAACACTGAAGCTTTCTTT
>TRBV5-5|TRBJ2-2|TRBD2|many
CASSFGLAANTGELFF
TGTGCCAGCAGCTTTGGACTAGCGGCGAACACCGGGGAGCTGTTTTTT
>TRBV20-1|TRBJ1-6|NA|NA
CSARDPKGYPLHF
TGCAGTGCTAGAGACCCCAAAGGGTATCCCCTCCACTTT
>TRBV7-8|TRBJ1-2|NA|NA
CASSLIARPLDYGYTF
TGTGCCAGCAGCTTAATCGCCCGACCTCTGGACTATGGCTACACCTTC
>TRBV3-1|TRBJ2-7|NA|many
CASSQEGSYEQYF
TGTGCCAGCAGCCAAGAAGGGTCCTACGAGCAGTACTTC
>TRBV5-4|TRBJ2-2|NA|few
CASSSQTRANTGELFF
TGTGCCAGCAGCTCGCAGACACGAGCGAACACCGGGGAGCTGTTTTTT
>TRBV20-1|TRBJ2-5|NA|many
CSARDPRGGQETQYF
TGCAGTGCTAGAGATCCCAGGGGGGGGCAAGAGACCCAGTACTTC
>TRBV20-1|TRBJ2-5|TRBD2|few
CSARVGSGTLRETQYF
TGCAGTGCTAGAGTTGGTAGCGGGACCTTGCGGGAGACCCAGTACTTC
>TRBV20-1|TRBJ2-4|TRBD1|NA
CSASRTGLNIQYF
TGCAGTGCTAGCCGGACAGGCCTAAACATTCAGTACTTC
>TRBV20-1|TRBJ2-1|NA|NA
CSAGRTNNEQFF
TGCAGTGCGGGAAGGACAAACAATGAGCAGTTCTTC
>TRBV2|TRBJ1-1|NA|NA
CASNRDVTEAFF
TGTGCCAGCAATAGGGACGTTACTGAAGCTTTCTTT
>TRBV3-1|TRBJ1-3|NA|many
CASSLQAGNTIYF
TGTGCCAGCAGCTTACAGGCTGGAAACACCATATATTTT
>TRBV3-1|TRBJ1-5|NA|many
CASSQGLTSNQPQHF
TGTGCCAGCAGCCAAGGCTTGACTAGCAATCAGCCCCAGCATTTT
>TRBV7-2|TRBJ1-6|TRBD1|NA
CASRKDRDNSPLHF
TGTGCCAGCAGGAAGGACAGGGATAATTCACCCCTCCACTTT
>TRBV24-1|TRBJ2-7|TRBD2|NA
CATSDLGPGTSGYEQYF
TGTGCCACCAGTGATTTAGGCCCCGGGACTAGCGGCTATGAGCAGTACTTC